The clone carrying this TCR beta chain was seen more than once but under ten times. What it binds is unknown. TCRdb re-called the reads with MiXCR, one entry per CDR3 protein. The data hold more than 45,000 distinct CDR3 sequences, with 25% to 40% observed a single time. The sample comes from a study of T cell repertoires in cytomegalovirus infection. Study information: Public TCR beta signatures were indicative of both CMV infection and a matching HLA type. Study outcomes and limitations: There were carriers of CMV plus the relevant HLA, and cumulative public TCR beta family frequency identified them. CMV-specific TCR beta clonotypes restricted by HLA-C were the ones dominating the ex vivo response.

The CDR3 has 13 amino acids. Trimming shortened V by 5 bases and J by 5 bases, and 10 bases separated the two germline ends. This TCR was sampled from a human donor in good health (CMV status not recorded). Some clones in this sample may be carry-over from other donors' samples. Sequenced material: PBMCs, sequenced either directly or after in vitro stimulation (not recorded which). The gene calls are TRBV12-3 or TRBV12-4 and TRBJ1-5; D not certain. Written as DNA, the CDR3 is TGTGCCAGCAGTATTCTCAGAGATCAGCCCCAGCATTTT. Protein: CASSILRDQPQHF.